A selection of T cell receptor beta chains follows, all from one sample in a study of blood T cell repertoires in COVID-19. Sequencing used immunoSEQ multiplex PCR; TCRdb keeps in-frame clones, though not all of them. The sample yields about 110,000 clones, approximately 81% seen once. The sample comprised peripheral blood. The receptors derive from a man aged 40-49 years with acute or convalescent COVID-19. The CDR3 runs from the conserved cysteine through the conserved F or W. The D gene is left open where the match is weak. Clone size is given for some rows only: seen once, a few or many times, or a class if the clone is expanded.

v_call	clone_size	cdr3_length	d_call	j_call	cdr3_nt	cdr3_aa
TRBV4-1	NA	20	NA	TRBJ2-4	TGCGCCAGCAGCCAAGATACCAGAGTCGGGGGGCCGGTCTCCAAAAACATTCAGTACTTC	CASSQDTRVGGPVSKNIQYF
TRBV30	NA	15	TRBD1	TRBJ1-3	TGTGCCTGGAGACAGGGGCTATATCCTGGAAACACCATATATTTT	CAWRQGLYPGNTIYF
TRBV30	many	17	TRBD2	TRBJ2-3	TGTGCCTGGAGTGTTGGGGGAGGGAGCGGGGCAACAGATACGCAGTATTTT	CAWSVGGGSGATDTQYF
TRBV6-1	NA	17	TRBD2	TRBJ2-3	TGTGCCAGCAGTGAAGTGGGAGGGTCACCCCCCACAGATACGCAGTATTTT	CASSEVGGSPPTDTQYF
TRBV7-2	NA	16	NA	TRBJ1-5	TGTGCCAGCAGCTTAGGGTGGGGGGAGAGGGATCAGCCCCAGCATTTT	CASSLGWGERDQPQHF
TRBV7-8	NA	15	TRBD1	TRBJ1-5	TGTGCCAGCAGCTTAGAGACAGGGGGCAATCAGCCCCAGCATTTT	CASSLETGGNQPQHF
TRBV11-2	few	14	TRBD1	TRBJ2-7	TGTGCCAGCAGCTTATCGGACAGGAGCTACGAGCAGTACTTC	CASSLSDRSYEQYF
TRBV7-8	NA	13	NA	TRBJ2-5	TGTGCCAGCAGCCCCTGGAGAGAAGAGACCCAGTACTTC	CASSPWREETQYF
TRBV4-1	NA	17	NA	TRBJ1-5	TGCGCCAGCAGCCAAGGGGGCCTTTCTCATAGCAATCAGCCCCAGCATTTT	CASSQGGLSHSNQPQHF
TRBV4-1	NA	15	NA	TRBJ1-2	TGCGCCAGCAGCCAAGATAAGTCCAGCGGCTATGGCTACACCTTC	CASSQDKSSGYGYTF
TRBV7-2	NA	21	TRBD1	TRBJ2-1	TGTGCCAGCAGCTTAGCGGACTCTTTCTTCGGGACAGGTCCCTTTTACAATGAGCAGTTCTTC	CASSLADSFFGTGPFYNEQFF
TRBV30	NA	13	NA	TRBJ1-5	TGTGCCTGGAGTTCCTGGGGCGATCAGCCCCAGCATTTT	CAWSSWGDQPQHF
TRBV5-1	once	16	TRBD1	TRBJ2-4	TGCGCCAGCAGCCTAGAGACAGGGATGGCCAAAAACATTCAGTACTTC	CASSLETGMAKNIQYF
TRBV24-1	NA	14	NA	TRBJ2-6	TGTGCCACGGGGGCGGGCACCGGGGCCAACGTCCTGACTTTC	CATGAGTGANVLTF
TRBV10-1	NA	19	TRBD1	TRBJ1-6	TGCGCCAGCAGTACACCAGGGGGAAGGCCCAACTATTATAATTCACCCCTCCACTTT	CASSTPGGRPNYYNSPLHF
TRBV18	few	15	TRBD1	TRBJ1-2	TGTGCCAGCTCACCCCAGACAGGGTCGGACTATGGCTACACCTTC	CASSPQTGSDYGYTF
TRBV5-4	NA	19	TRBD2	TRBJ2-3	TGTGCCAGCAGCTCGCTTAGGGTGGGGACGGGGGGTAGCACAGATACGCAGTATTTT	CASSSLRVGTGGSTDTQYF
TRBV19	NA	14	TRBD1	TRBJ1-6	TGTGCCAGTACCACCGGGACAGGGCGGACACCCCTCCACTTT	CASTTGTGRTPLHF
TRBV7-9	NA	17	TRBD2	TRBJ2-1	TGTGCCAGCAGCGCTCCGACTAGCGGGGGGCTTTACAATGAGCAGTTCTTC	CASSAPTSGGLYNEQFF
TRBV4-2	NA	17	TRBD2	TRBJ2-3	TGTGCCAGCAGCCCTCGGGATAGCGGGGAAAGCACAGATACGCAGTATTTT	CASSPRDSGESTDTQYF
TRBV4-1	once	17	NA	TRBJ2-3	TGCGCCAGCAGCCAAGATCCCCCGGGGGGCCAGACAGATACGCAGTATTTT	CASSQDPPGGQTDTQYF
TRBV2	once	13	TRBD1	TRBJ1-2	TGTGCCAGCAACCGACAGGGCAACTATGGCTACACCTTC	CASNRQGNYGYTF
TRBV2	NA	15	NA	TRBJ2-4	TGTGCCAGCAGTGGGACTGAAATAGCCAAAAACATTCAGTACTTC	CASSGTEIAKNIQYF
TRBV18	NA	17	NA	TRBJ2-3	TGTGCCAGCTCACCACCGACCGGCGGGGATTTCACAGATACGCAGTATTTT	CASSPPTGGDFTDTQYF
TRBV24-1	NA	13	NA	TRBJ2-1	TGTGCCACCAGTGATTTAGCGGTGGTGGGGCAGTTCTTC	CATSDLAVVGQFF
TRBV4-2	NA	17	TRBD1	TRBJ2-1	TGTGCCAGCAGCCGCGCCAGGGCAGGGGGTTCGGGCAATGAGCAGTTCTTC	CASSRARAGGSGNEQFF
TRBV2	NA	18	NA	TRBJ1-6	TGTGCCAGCAGTGAAGTGGGGGACGGGAGCTCCTATAATTCACCCCTCCACTTT	CASSEVGDGSSYNSPLHF
TRBV24-1	NA	16	NA	TRBJ2-3	TGTGCCACCAGTGATTTTGAGGCGGGGGCGACAGATACGCAGTATTTT	CATSDFEAGATDTQYF
TRBV10-3	once	13	TRBD1	TRBJ2-1	TGTGCCATCAAGAGGGGGCCCGGCGATGAGCAGTTCTTC	CAIKRGPGDEQFF
TRBV9	NA	16	TRBD2	TRBJ2-5	TGTGCCAGCAGCGTAGCGAGCGGGGGGGCGGGAGAGACCCAGTACTTC	CASSVASGGAGETQYF
TRBV30	NA	15	TRBD2	TRBJ2-7	TGTGCCTGGAGTCTACTAGCGGGGAGCTCCTACGAGCAGTACTTC	CAWSLLAGSSYEQYF
TRBV9	NA	15	NA	TRBJ1-1	TGTGCCAGCAGCGCCCTGGCAGGGAGGGGTGCTGAAGCTTTCTTT	CASSALAGRGAEAFF
TRBV4-1	NA	15	NA	TRBJ2-7	TGCGCCAGCAGCCAAGATCAGGGAGGTTCCTACGAGCAGTACTTC	CASSQDQGGSYEQYF
TRBV2	NA	13	NA	TRBJ1-1	TGTGCCAGCAGTGAGACCGGGAGGACTGAAGCTTTCTTT	CASSETGRTEAFF
TRBV19	NA	15	NA	TRBJ1-2	TGTGCCAGTAGTCTCGGCTGGGGGGGTAACTATGGCTACACCTTC	CASSLGWGGNYGYTF
TRBV6-5	NA	13	NA	TRBJ2-7	TGTGCCAGCAGGGACAGTCCTCACTACGAGCAGTACTTC	CASRDSPHYEQYF
TRBV9	NA	15	TRBD1	TRBJ1-3	TGTGCCAGCAGCGCGACAGGGGGCTCTGGAAACACCATATATTTT	CASSATGGSGNTIYF
TRBV6-6	NA	15	NA	TRBJ1-5	TGTGCCAGCAGCCGCGAACAGGGCGGCAATCAGCCCCAGCATTTT	CASSREQGGNQPQHF
TRBV25-1	NA	15	TRBD1	TRBJ1-2	TGTGCCAGCAGTACGACGGGACAGCTCACCCTTGGCTACACCTTC	CASSTTGQLTLGYTF
TRBV5-5	NA	15	TRBD2	TRBJ2-1	TGTGCCAGCAGCTTCCGGGGGGGCCTCTACAATGAGCAGTTCTTC	CASSFRGGLYNEQFF
TRBV24-1	few	12	NA	TRBJ2-3	TGTGCCACCAGTGATTGGAGAGATACGCAGTATTTT	CATSDWRDTQYF
TRBV19	NA	14	NA	TRBJ1-5	TGTGCCAGTACCGCCGGGAAGTCCGATCAGCCCCAGCATTTT	CASTAGKSDQPQHF
TRBV21-1	NA	12	NA	TRBJ2-1	TGTGCCAGCAGCACGGGAGGTAATGAGCAGTTCTTC	CASSTGGNEQFF
TRBV19	NA	17	TRBD2	TRBJ2-4	TGTGCCAGCACTTGGCGGGGGGGCTCTCTAGCCAAAAACATTCAGTACTTC	CASTWRGGSLAKNIQYF
TRBV7-2	NA	16	NA	TRBJ2-7	TGTGCCAGCAGCTTAGTAGTAGGACAGCTCGACTACGAGCAGTACTTC	CASSLVVGQLDYEQYF
TRBV7-9	NA	18	NA	TRBJ1-2	TGTGCCAGCAGCTTAGGTAGGCAGGGACTAAAGATGAACTATGGCTACACCTTC	CASSLGRQGLKMNYGYTF
TRBV5-4	NA	16	TRBD2	TRBJ2-2	TGTGCCAGCAGCGACCGGACTAGCGAGAACACCGGGGAGCTGTTTTTT	CASSDRTSENTGELFF
TRBV2	NA	18	TRBD1	TRBJ2-4	TGTGCCAGCAGTGAAGCGCTGGCGACAGGGGGCAGGTTAGGCATTCAGTACTTC	CASSEALATGGRLGIQYF
TRBV7-9	few	15	NA	TRBJ2-2	TGTGCCAGCAGCTTAGGGACTCTTTCGACCGGGGAGCTGTTTTTT	CASSLGTLSTGELFF
TRBV11-2	NA	15	TRBD1	TRBJ1-6	TGTGCCAGCAGCCGGGGTACAGGGGGGGGGTCACCCCTCCACTTT	CASSRGTGGGSPLHF